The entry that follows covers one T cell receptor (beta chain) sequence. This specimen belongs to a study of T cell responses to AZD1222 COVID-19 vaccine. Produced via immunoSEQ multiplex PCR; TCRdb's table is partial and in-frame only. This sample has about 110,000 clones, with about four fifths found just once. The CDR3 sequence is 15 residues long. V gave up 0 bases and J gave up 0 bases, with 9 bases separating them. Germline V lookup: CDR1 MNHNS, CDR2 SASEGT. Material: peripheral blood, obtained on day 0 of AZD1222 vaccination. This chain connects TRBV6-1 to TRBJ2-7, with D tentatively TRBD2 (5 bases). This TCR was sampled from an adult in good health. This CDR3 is CASSEASAGSYEQYF. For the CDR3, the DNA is TGTGCCAGCAGTGAAGCCTCGGCGGGCTCCTACGAGCAGTACTTC.